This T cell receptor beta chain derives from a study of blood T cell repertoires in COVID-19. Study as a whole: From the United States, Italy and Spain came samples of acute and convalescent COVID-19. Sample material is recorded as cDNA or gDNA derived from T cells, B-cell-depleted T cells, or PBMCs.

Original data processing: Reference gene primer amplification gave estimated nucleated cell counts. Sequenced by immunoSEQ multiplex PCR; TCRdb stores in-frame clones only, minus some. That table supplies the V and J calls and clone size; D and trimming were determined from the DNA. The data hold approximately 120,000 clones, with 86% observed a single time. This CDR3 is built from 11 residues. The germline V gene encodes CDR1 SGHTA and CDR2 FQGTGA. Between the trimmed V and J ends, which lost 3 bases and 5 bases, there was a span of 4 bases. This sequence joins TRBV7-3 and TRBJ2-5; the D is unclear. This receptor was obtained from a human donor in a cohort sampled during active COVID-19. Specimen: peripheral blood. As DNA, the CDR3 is TGTGCCAGCAGCTTTATTGAGACCCAGTACTTC. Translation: CASSFIETQYF.